This T cell receptor (beta chain) was documented in a study of shared clonotypes between healthy human individuals. Study in general: Donors consisted of two women and a few men between 18 and 49.

CDR3 length: 20 amino acids. Germline CDR1 is SGHRS and CDR2 is YFSETQ. J gave up 0 bases and V 4 bases, and 12 bases lay outside the gene matches. This clone has just one count. CD45RO-negative, CCR7-positively selected cells formed the naive CD8 fraction, excluding terminally differentiated effector memory CD45RA+ cells. This was a deep-level run. Measured with immunoSEQ multiplex PCR; TCRdb has only the in-frame clones, and not every one. This sample yields more than 600,000 clones, of which about 90% are seen a single time; roughly 24% belongs to the top ten. The sequence derives from a man aged 25 to 45 in good health. The material sequenced was naive CD8+ T cells sorted from blood. This chain connects TRBV5-1 to TRBJ2-1, with 14 nucleotides matching TRBD2. CDR3 in DNA: TGCGCCAGCAGCAGGAAGGGACTAGCGGGAGTGCACCACTCCTACAATGAGCAGTTCTTC. Amino acid sequence: CASSRKGLAGVHHSYNEQFF.